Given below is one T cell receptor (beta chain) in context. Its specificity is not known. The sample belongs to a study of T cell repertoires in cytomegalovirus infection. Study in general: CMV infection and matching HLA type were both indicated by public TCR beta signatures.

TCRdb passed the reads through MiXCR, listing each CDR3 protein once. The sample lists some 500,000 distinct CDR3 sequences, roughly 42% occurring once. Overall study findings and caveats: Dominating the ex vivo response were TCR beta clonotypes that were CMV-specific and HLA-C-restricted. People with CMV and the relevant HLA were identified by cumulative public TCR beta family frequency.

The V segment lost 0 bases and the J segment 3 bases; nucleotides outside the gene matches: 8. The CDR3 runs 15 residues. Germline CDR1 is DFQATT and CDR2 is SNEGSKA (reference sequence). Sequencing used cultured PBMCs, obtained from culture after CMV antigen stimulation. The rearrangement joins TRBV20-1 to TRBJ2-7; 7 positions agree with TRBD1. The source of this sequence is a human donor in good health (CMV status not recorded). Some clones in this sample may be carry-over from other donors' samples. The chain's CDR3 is CSARDLVPGGYEQYF. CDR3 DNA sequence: TGCAGTGCTAGAGATCTCGTACCAGGGGGCTACGAGCAGTACTTC.